The 29 T cell receptor beta chains listed next were all sequenced from one sample in a study of T cell repertoires in cytomegalovirus infection. Antigen specificity for these receptors is unknown. TCRdb fed the reads into MiXCR, producing one record per CDR3 protein. The repertoire includes about 110,000 distinct CDR3 sequences, 42% of them detected once, and 65% to 75% sits in the top ten. Material: CD8+ T cells from cultured PBMCs, obtained from culture after CMV antigen stimulation. The receptors were sampled from a human donor in good health (CMV status not recorded). Some clones in this sample may be carry-over from other donors' samples.

In its sample, this clonotype was seen a few times. The chain is built from TRBV19 and TRBJ1-6, with 9 bases identical to TRBD1. CDR3 size: 14 residues. The V gene end was trimmed by 5 bases and the J gene end by 7 bases; junction bases not matched to a gene: 3. Germline V gene data show CDR1 as LNHDA and CDR2 as SQIVND (reference sequence). Here the CDR3 reads CASSADRGNSPLHF. DNA of the CDR3: TGTGCCAGTAGTGCCGACAGGGGGAATTCACCCCTCCACTTT. The variable domain in full, with the rest retrieved from reference TRBV19 and TRBJ1-6, is DGGITQSPKYLFRKEGQNVTLSCEQNLNHDAMYWYRQDPGQGLRLIYYSQIVNDFQKGDIAEGYSVSREKKESFPLTVTSAQKNPTAFYLCASSADRGNSPLHFGNGTRLTVT.

This chain connects TRBV29-1 to TRBJ2-1; tentatively, D is TRBD1 or TRBD2 (6 bases each). CDR1 and CDR2 (germline): SQVTM, ANQGSEA. This CDR3 is 13 amino acids long. Trimming took 0 bases from V and 10 from J, leaving 13 bases between them. The CDR3 nucleotides read TGCAGCGTTGAAGATCGGTACGGGGGCGAGCAGTTCTTC. Translation gives CSVEDRYGGEQFF.

The CDR3 loop is CASKVLGFDTDTQYF. The CDR3 region has the DNA TGTGCCAGCAAGGTGCTAGGGTTCGACACAGATACGCAGTATTTT. This chain connects TRBV27 to TRBJ2-3, with D hard to call. The CDR3 consists of 15 residues. Trimming stripped 7 bases from V and 2 bases from J, with 16 bases between. Per the germline V gene, CDR1 is MNHEY and CDR2 is SMNVEV (reference sequence).

Relative to its sample, this clonotype is large. This chain links TRBV7-9 with TRBJ1-1, with TRBD1 identical over 7 bases. Germline CDR1 and CDR2: SEHNR and FQNEAQ (reference sequence). The J segment lost 0 bases and the V segment lost 3 bases, leaving 4 bases of the junction unmatched. This CDR3 has 15 residues. In DNA form, the CDR3 reads TGTGCCAGCAGCTTCCAGACAGGGATGAACACTGAAGCTTTCTTT. It translates to CASSFQTGMNTEAFF.

This sequence joins TRBV28 and TRBJ2-3; TRBD1 agrees at 7 bases. The CDR3 length is 14 residues. CDR1 and CDR2 from the germline V gene are MDHEN and SYDVKM. After removal of 11 bases from V and 4 bases from J, the junction contained 12 bases not matched to a gene. CDR3 amino acids: CAGGRERGPDTQYF. CDR3 DNA: TGTGCCGGTGGTCGAGAGAGGGGGCCAGATACGCAGTATTTT.

This chain connects TRBV11-2 to TRBJ2-3, with 8 bases identical to TRBD2. Germline loops: CDR1 SGHAT, CDR2 FQNNGV. The CDR3 is 17 residues long. V dropped 5 bases and J dropped 0; count of bases not matched to a gene: 10. This chain's CDR3 is CASSPRGGTSSTDTQYF. The CDR3 nucleotides are TGTGCCAGCAGCCCCCGGGGGGGGACTTCTAGCACAGATACGCAGTATTTT. The complete variable domain, with remaining parts taken from reference TRBV11-2 and TRBJ2-3, reads EAGVAQSPRYKIIEKRQSVAFWCNPISGHATLYWYQQILGQGPKLLIQFQNNGVVDDSQLPKDRFSAERLKGVDSTLKIQPAKLEDSAVYLCASSPRGGTSSTDTQYFGPGTRLTVL.

V and J are TRBV27 and TRBJ1-1, with D possibly TRBD1 on 6 matching bases. Germline assignment: CDR1 MNHEY and CDR2 SMNVEV (reference sequence). Trimming removed 7 bases from V and 0 bases from J, with 9 bases in between. The CDR3 is 13 residues long. The CDR3 coding sequence is TGTGCCAGCAAGGACAGCATGAACACTGAAGCTTTCTTT. Encoded protein: CASKDSMNTEAFF.

The rearrangement uses TRBV4-2 and TRBJ1-4, with D possibly matching TRBD1 (5 bases). Germline V gene lookup returns CDR1 LGHNA and CDR2 YNFKEQ. Trimming removed 0 bases at V and 8 bases at J, with 22 bases between. The CDR3 runs to 18 residues. CDR3 nucleotides: TGTGCCAGCAGCCAAGATCTAGTCGGGGGAGCTAATTACGAAAAACTGTTTTTT. This codes for CASSQDLVGGANYEKLFF.

This chain links TRBV10-3 with TRBJ1-2, with D hard to call. V gave up 0 bases and J gave up 0 bases, with 8 bases separating them. CDR3 size: 15 residues. Germline CDR1 and CDR2: ENHRY and SYGVKD. CDR3 residues: CAISESPETNYGYTF. The CDR3 DNA sequence: TGTGCCATCAGTGAGTCTCCCGAGACTAACTATGGCTACACCTTC.

The gene calls are TRBV28 and TRBJ1-6; D is perhaps TRBD1 (5 bases). V shed 5 bases and J shed 10 bases, with 21 bases lying between them. The germline CDR1 and CDR2 sequences are MDHEN and SYDVKM. CDR3 size: 16 residues. The CDR3 nucleotides are TGTGCCAGCAGTCCCGTCGACCCGATTGGGGGGTCACCCCTCCACTTT. It is translated as CASSPVDPIGGSPLHF.

This clonotype came up a few times. The chain employs TRBV7-6 and TRBJ2-1, with TRBD2 matching 7 bases. The junction had 13 bases not matched to a gene; V was cut back by 5 bases and J by 0 bases. Looked up from germline, CDR1 is SGHVS and CDR2 is FNYEAQ. The CDR3 extends over 18 amino acids. CDR3 in DNA: TGTGCCAGCAGCCACCAGGTCCGGCGGGAGAGCTCCTACAATGAGCAGTTCTTC. Its translation is CASSHQVRRESSYNEQFF.

This clonotype was observed a few times. The chain joins TRBV19 to TRBJ1-1, with TRBD1 as a possible D gene (5 bases). The CDR3 runs 13 residues. Trimming pared 7 bases from V and 7 bases from J, leaving 16 bases between. Per the germline V gene, CDR1 is LNHDA and CDR2 is SQIVND (reference sequence). DNA of the CDR3: TGTGCCAGTACCCTAGGGACTGCTGTTGAAGCTTTCTTT. It codes for CASTLGTAVEAFF. The full variable domain, its missing parts supplied by reference TRBV19 and TRBJ1-1, is DGGITQSPKYLFRKEGQNVTLSCEQNLNHDAMYWYRQDPGQGLRLIYYSQIVNDFQKGDIAEGYSVSREKKESFPLTVTSAQKNPTAFYLCASTLGTAVEAFFGQGTRLTVV.

This clonotype came up a few times. The chain uses TRBV11-2 and TRBJ2-1; TRBD1 matches at 8 bases. The germline V gene encodes CDR1 SGHAT and CDR2 FQNNGV. The CDR3 consists of 15 residues. The V and J ends lost 3 bases and 4 bases, in that order; junction bases with no gene match: 5. The chain's CDR3 is CASSFNRDRYNEQFF. The DNA of the CDR3 is TGTGCCAGCAGCTTCAACCGGGACAGGTACAATGAGCAGTTCTTC.

V is TRBV11-1 and J is TRBJ2-7; 10 bases are a match to TRBD1. The V segment lost 5 bases and the J segment 3 bases; nucleotides outside the gene matches: 1. Looked up from germline, CDR1 is SGHAT and CDR2 is FQDESV (reference sequence). The CDR3 totals 13 residues. Here the CDR3 DNA reads TGTGCCAGCAGCGGGGACAGGGGCTACGAGCAGTACTTC. It encodes CASSGDRGYEQYF.

This clonotype is medium-sized by share. This chain links TRBV11-2 with TRBJ2-7; no definite D call. V was cut by 1 base and J by 7 bases, with 11 bases left in between. Germline V gene sequence: CDR1 SGHAT, CDR2 FQNNGV. This CDR3 region has 13 residues. This CDR3 reads CASSLAEPSEQYF. The DNA of the CDR3 is TGTGCCAGCAGCTTAGCGGAACCTAGTGAGCAGTACTTC.

The chain couples TRBV7-9 to TRBJ2-3; D is unclear. Germline V gene sequence: CDR1 SEHNR, CDR2 FQNEAQ (reference sequence). The V and J ends lost 5 bases and 2 bases respectively, with 11 bases between them. CDR3 size: 14 residues. The CDR3 DNA is TGTGCCAGCAGCCCCGGACCCTACACAGATACGCAGTATTTT. This sequence encodes CASSPGPYTDTQYF.

CDR3 amino acids: CASSEGTGSLYYDSPLHF. CDR3 in DNA: TGTGCCAGCAGCGAGGGGACAGGGTCGCTTTATTATGATTCACCCCTCCACTTT. The chain links TRBV5-5 to TRBJ1-6; 9 bases align to TRBD1. The length of the CDR3 is 18 residues. V was pared by 4 bases and J by 8 bases, with 16 bases of the junction left unmatched. The germline V gene encodes CDR1 SGHKS and CDR2 YYEKEE (reference sequence).

CDR3 DNA: TGTGCCAGCAGCTACCGGGACACGGAGTACCAAGAGACCCAGTACTTC. This sequence encodes CASSYRDTEYQETQYF. The gene calls are TRBV6-1 and TRBJ2-5; D may be TRBD1 (6 bases). Looked up from germline, CDR1 is MNHNS and CDR2 is SASEGT. The CDR3 spans 16 residues. V lost 6 bases to trimming and J lost 0 bases, with 17 bases between them.

V is TRBV7-6 and J is TRBJ1-3; a weak D match, TRBD1 (6 bases). The CDR3 sequence is 16 residues long. The V end was cut by 0 bases, the J end by 3 bases, with 12 bases between. From germline, CDR1 is SGHVS and CDR2 FNYEAQ. The CDR3 loop reads CASSLAGGSGGNTIYF. Written as DNA, the CDR3 is TGTGCCAGCAGCTTAGCAGGGGGTTCGGGTGGAAACACCATATATTTT.

This clonotype appeared once. The V and J genes are TRBV5-6 and TRBJ2-7; 7 positions match TRBD2. CDR1 is SGHDT, CDR2 YYEEEE, per germline. CDR3 length: 16 residues. The J segment lost 0 bases and the V segment lost 2 bases, leaving 8 bases of the junction unmatched. Here the CDR3 reads CASSFPGGTNSYEQYF. The CDR3, as DNA: TGTGCCAGCAGCTTTCCCGGGGGGACCAACTCCTACGAGCAGTACTTC. Together with reference TRBV5-6 and TRBJ2-7, the CDR3 gives the full variable domain: DAGVTQSPTHLIKTRGQQVTLRCSPKSGHDTVSWYQQALGQGPQFIFQYYEEEERQRGNFPDRFSGHQFPNYSSELNVNALLLGDSALYLCASSFPGGTNSYEQYFGPGTRLTVT.

Only one count was recorded for this clonotype. The chain recombines TRBV19 with TRBJ1-2; TRBD1 matches 7 bases. The V gene end was trimmed by 3 bases and the J gene end by 7 bases; junction bases not matched to a gene: 8. Germline values: CDR1 LNHDA, CDR2 SQIVND (reference sequence). The CDR3 consists of 14 residues. CDR3 in amino acids: CASSMGQFLRGYTF. CDR3 DNA sequence: TGTGCCAGTAGTATGGGACAGTTTTTGCGTGGCTACACCTTC. The full variable domain, completed using reference TRBV19 and TRBJ1-2, is DGGITQSPKYLFRKEGQNVTLSCEQNLNHDAMYWYRQDPGQGLRLIYYSQIVNDFQKGDIAEGYSVSREKKESFPLTVTSAQKNPTAFYLCASSMGQFLRGYTFGSGTRLTVV.

This clonotype was observed a handful of times. The chain is built from TRBV11-2 and TRBJ2-7; possibly TRBD2 for D (6 bases). Germline CDR1 SGHAT, CDR2 FQNNGV. This CDR3 region has 15 residues. V gave up 5 bases and J gave up 5 bases, with 19 bases separating them. The CDR3 coding sequence is TGTGCCAGCAGCCCCGACGCAGGACTAAACCACGAGCAGTACTTC. It codes for CASSPDAGLNHEQYF.

V gene TRBV18 combines with J gene TRBJ1-3; TRBD1 might be the D (6 bases). Trimming took off 1 base at V and 2 bases at J, with 15 bases between the two ends. Germline V gives CDR1 KGHSH, CDR2 LQKENI. The CDR3 consists of 17 residues. CDR3 loop: CASSPLRGRNPGNTIYF. The CDR3 nucleotides read TGTGCCAGCTCACCACTACGGGGGCGGAACCCTGGAAACACCATATATTTT.

At least ten counts were recorded for this clonotype. The V and J genes are TRBV10-3 and TRBJ1-2, with D unresolved. The germline V and J ends were trimmed by 0 bases and 7 bases, with 21 bases remaining between them. Germline CDR1 ENHRY, CDR2 SYGVKD. This CDR3 is built from 17 residues. The CDR3 protein is CAISESWQVAPIRGYTF. CDR3 DNA: TGTGCCATCAGTGAGTCTTGGCAGGTCGCTCCGATTCGTGGCTACACCTTC.

V gene TRBV7-4 combines with J gene TRBJ1-1, with 7 bases aligning to TRBD1. CDR3 length: 17 residues. Germline CDR1 reads SGHVT; CDR2 reads SQSDAQ. The V gene end was trimmed by 1 base and the J gene end by 2 bases; junction bases not matched to a gene: 10. CDR3 nucleotide sequence: TGTGCCAGCAGCTTAGGGGGGGACAGATTCTTCAACACTGAAGCTTTCTTT. It specifies CASSLGGDRFFNTEAFF.

The gene calls are TRBV7-4 and TRBJ1-1, with 7 bases identical to TRBD1. Trimming cost V 4 bases and J 5 bases; bases outside gene matches: 7. The germline V gene encodes CDR1 SGHVT and CDR2 SQSDAQ. The length of the CDR3 is 14 residues. Here the CDR3 reads CASSSPQGGTEAFF. The DNA for the CDR3 is TGTGCCAGCAGCTCACCCCAGGGGGGGACTGAAGCTTTCTTT.

The chain joins TRBV7-6 to TRBJ1-4; 8 bases are shared with TRBD1. The CDR3 covers 15 residues. V shed 6 bases, J shed 6 bases, and the junction held 9 bases outside the gene matches. Looked up from germline, CDR1 is SGHVS and CDR2 is FNYEAQ. CDR3 in amino acids: CASSPVTGAYEKLFF. In DNA form, the CDR3 reads TGTGCCAGCAGTCCCGTGACAGGGGCTTATGAAAAACTGTTTTTT.

This clonotype was seen only a few times. This chain joins TRBV20-1 and TRBJ1-1; possibly TRBD1 for D (5 bases). Germline lookup yields CDR1 DFQATT and CDR2 SNEGSKA (reference sequence). The CDR3 is made up of 13 amino acids. With 1 base removed from V and 1 base from J, the gap between germline ends came to 7 bases. The CDR3 reads CSARGGRNTEAFF. The CDR3 DNA follows: TGCAGTGCTAGAGGGGGGAGGAACACTGAAGCTTTCTTT.

Ten or more counts support this clonotype. The V call is TRBV28, the J call TRBJ1-2; 7 bases are shared with TRBD1. From germline, CDR1 is MDHEN and CDR2 SYDVKM. CDR3 length: 14 amino acids. V shed 6 bases, J shed 4 bases, and the junction held 8 bases outside the gene matches. In nucleotides, the CDR3 is TGTGCCAGCAGGGCGACCGGGACAGTCTATGGCTACACCTTC. Amino acid sequence: CASRATGTVYGYTF.